The source of this T cell receptor beta chain is a study of CD8+ T cells in alopecia areata. Trimming shortened V by 2 bases and J by 4 bases, and 7 bases separated the two germline ends. CDR3 length: 12 amino acids. Per germline, CDR1 SGHNT and CDR2 YYREEE (reference sequence). TCR sequencing used cDNA made by reverse transcription of extracted RNA. Some clones are missing from TCRdb's copy, which holds only in-frame ones; the method was immunoSEQ multiplex PCR. The table lists about 69,000 clones, about three fifths of them singletons. The genes are TRBV5-4 and TRBJ2-7; D is undetermined. The specimen was CD8+ T cells sorted from blood, collected at week 0. The TCR sequence derives from a human donor with alopecia areata. This CDR3 reads CASSLFGYEQYF. As DNA, the CDR3 is TGTGCCAGCAGCTTATTTGGGTACGAGCAGTACTTC.